This T cell receptor beta chain was captured in a study of cytomegalovirus exposure and HLA in healthy donors. General study findings and limits: Roughly uniform depth of sequencing across donors was assumed in presence/absence analyses.

Points on this clone: The antigen remains unidentified.

The PCR made use of 60 Vbeta and 13 Jbeta primers. Profiling relied on immunoSEQ multiplex PCR, and the TCRdb table lists in-frame clones only, not all of them. The sample includes fewer than 250,000 clones, 75% to 80% of them seen just once. This CDR3 spans 16 amino acids. Germline values: CDR1 MNHNY, CDR2 SVGAGI (reference sequence). Trimming shortened V by 2 bases and J by 1 base, and 14 bases separated the two germline ends. Input material: PBMCs. This chain joins TRBV6-6 and TRBJ1-1; the D gene is possibly TRBD1 (5 bases). This receptor was identified in a woman aged 30 to 39 in good health and CMV-seropositive. CDR3 DNA: TGTGCCAGCAGTTACCCCCCGGACACCACGAACACTGAAGCTTTCTTT. Translated: CASSYPPDTTNTEAFF.